Detailed here is one TCR beta chain. The antigen is not known. The CDR3 totals 14 residues. Between the trimmed V and J ends, which lost 1 base and 3 bases, there was a span of 10 bases. Germline values: CDR1 LNHDA, CDR2 SQIVND (reference sequence). Profiling relied on immunoSEQ multiplex PCR, and the TCRdb table lists in-frame clones only, not all of them. The table has 150,000 to 200,000 clones, roughly 84% seen once. The data originate from a study of cytotoxic CD8 clonotypes in ibrutinib-treated CLL. General observations from the study: Few clonotypes were public, and these shrank or held steady under treatment. Against age-matched healthy donors, baseline clonality ran higher and tracked circulating CD8+ T-cell counts.

Extraction of roughly 2 micrograms of genomic DNA from cryopreserved PBMCs supplied material for TCR beta libraries. The TCR originated in a human donor with chronic lymphocytic leukemia. This specimen was PBMCs, taken at disease progression, from a patient treated with ibrutinib. V is TRBV19 and J is TRBJ2-7; D perhaps matches TRBD1 (5 bases). The CDR3 DNA is TGTGCCAGTAGTATAGTTCCAGGGAACTACGAGCAGTACTTC. Residues: CASSIVPGNYEQYF.